This T cell receptor (beta chain) was recovered during a study of OX40 agonist ivuxolimab in advanced cancers. Sequencing used immunoSEQ multiplex PCR; TCRdb keeps in-frame clones, though not all of them. This table holds about 71,000 clones, about 93% found once. Sequenced material: CD4+ or CD8+ T cells sorted from blood, taken in a trial of the OX40 agonist ivuxolimab. The receptor comes from an adult with an advanced solid tumor such as melanoma, head and neck, liver or kidney cancer.

As DNA, the CDR3 is TGTGCCAGCAGATCTCCGGGACAGGCGCGTAACTATGGCTACACCTTC. Translation gives CASRSPGQARNYGYTF. The chain combines TRBV7-9 with TRBJ1-2, with 8 bases lining up with TRBD1. Losses at the gene ends were 6 bases for V and 1 base for J; bases not matched to a gene: 10. The CDR3 contains 16 residues. Germline lookup yields CDR1 SEHNR and CDR2 FQNEAQ (reference sequence).